The next 23 T cell receptor beta chains were all read from a single sample in a study of technical replicates of blood from several donors. TCRdb's copy holds only in-frame clones and misses some; the assay was immunoSEQ multiplex PCR. The sample carries approximately 82,000 clones, about 90% recorded once. The sequenced sample consisted of T cells isolated from PBMCs. The receptor source for this set is a human donor in good health.

CDR3 protein: CASSRTGVRETGELFF. CDR3 coding DNA: TGTGCCAGCAGTAGGACAGGGGTGAGGGAAACCGGGGAGCTGTTTTTT. The chain has TRBV28 and TRBJ2-2; 9 bases fit TRBD1. Germline CDR1 and CDR2: MDHEN and SYDVKM. The V gene end was trimmed by 5 bases and the J gene end by 5 bases; junction bases not matched to a gene: 9. The CDR3 has 16 residues.

This chain uses TRBV5-4 with TRBJ2-3, with TRBD2 as a possible D gene (7 bases). The germline V gene encodes CDR1 SGHNT and CDR2 YYREEE (reference sequence). With 3 bases removed from V and 5 bases from J, the gap between germline ends came to 16 bases. CDR3 length: 15 amino acids. CDR3 coding DNA: TGTGCCAGCAGCTGGGGGGGGGCCAGGGGAGATACGCAGTATTTT. Its translation: CASSWGGARGDTQYF.

This clone has a handful of counts. The chain links TRBV13 to TRBJ1-1; perhaps TRBD1 as D (5 bases). This CDR3 has 15 amino acids. V gave up 1 base and J gave up 5 bases, with 14 bases separating them. Germline V lookup: CDR1 PRHDT, CDR2 FYEKMQ (reference sequence). CDR3 DNA: TGTGCCAGCAGCTTAGAGTGGGGCCCAGGGACTGAAGCTTTCTTT. This encodes CASSLEWGPGTEAFF.

This sequence joins TRBV18 and TRBJ2-7; 9 bases map to TRBD1. Germline V gene lookup returns CDR1 KGHSH and CDR2 LQKENI. V was pared by 5 bases and J by 2 bases, with 7 bases of the junction left unmatched. CDR3 length: 15 residues. CDR3: CASSSPGTGPYEQYF. DNA of the CDR3: TGTGCCAGCTCATCCCCCGGGACAGGGCCCTACGAGCAGTACTTC.

This clone was seen only once. The rearrangement joins TRBV28 to TRBJ1-2; D gene ambiguous. Germline assignment: CDR1 MDHEN and CDR2 SYDVKM. The germline V and J ends were trimmed by 6 bases and 11 bases, with 19 bases remaining between them. This CDR3 comprises 13 residues. For the CDR3, the DNA is TGTGCCAGCAGCGCCAGTGTCCTGAATAAGTACACCTTC. It is translated as CASSASVLNKYTF.

A few counts support this clone. V is TRBV29-1 and J is TRBJ1-1, with TRBD1 as a possible D gene (5 bases). The V gene's germline CDR1 is SQVTM and CDR2 ANQGSEA. The CDR3 spans 11 residues. The DNA for the CDR3 is TGCAGTGACCTTCGGGGGGCTGAAGCTTTCTTT. It codes for CSDLRGAEAFF.

Turning to this clone: In the same sample, other DNA sequences code for this CDR3. The V call is TRBV29-1, the J call TRBJ2-7, with 8 bases matching TRBD1. This CDR3 has 13 residues. The germline CDR1 and CDR2 sequences are SQVTM and ANQGSEA. V dropped 6 bases and J dropped 0; count of bases not matched to a gene: 4. The CDR3 loop is CSVGTGPSYEQYF. CDR3 in DNA: TGCAGCGTGGGGACAGGCCCCTCCTACGAGCAGTACTTC.

The V and J genes are TRBV5-4 and TRBJ2-7, with D perhaps matching TRBD2 (5 bases). Trimming took off 0 bases at V and 7 bases at J, with 5 bases between the two ends. The germline V gene encodes CDR1 SGHNT and CDR2 YYREEE (reference sequence). The CDR3 totals 11 residues. CDR3 sequence (DNA): TGTGCCAGCAGCTTGGGCGGGGAGCAGTACTTC. Translation: CASSLGGEQYF.

The chain is built from TRBV4-1 and TRBJ2-7, with D unclear. The CDR3 spans 15 residues. With 2 bases removed from V and 2 bases from J, the gap between germline ends came to 13 bases. CDR1 MGHRA and CDR2 YSYEKL come from the germline V gene. CDR3 bases: TGCGCCAGCAGCCAAAGCGCCCTGCGCCCCTACGAGCAGTACTTC. This codes for CASSQSALRPYEQYF.

This chain joins TRBV19 and TRBJ2-1; 12 positions agree with TRBD1. Germline assignment: CDR1 LNHDA and CDR2 SQIVND (reference sequence). This CDR3 region has 15 residues. The trim removed 3 bases at V and 7 bases at J, leaving 4 bases unmatched. CDR3 sequence (DNA): TGTGCCAGTAGTATGGGGACAGGGGGCTATAATGAGCAGTTCTTC. Protein product: CASSMGTGGYNEQFF.

The DNA of the CDR3 is TGCGCCAGCAGCCCGATCTCTCGGACAGAAAGAAATGAAAAACTGTTTTTT. Encoded protein: CASSPISRTERNEKLFF. The gene calls are TRBV4-1 and TRBJ1-4; TRBD1 is a possible D gene (6 bases). This CDR3 has 17 amino acids. Germline V gene data show CDR1 as MGHRA and CDR2 as YSYEKL. V lost 4 bases to trimming and J lost 5 bases, with 20 bases between them.

The rearrangement links TRBV5-6 to TRBJ2-5; 10 bases fit TRBD2. This CDR3 contains 14 residues. Germline V CDR1 and CDR2: SGHDT, YYEEEE. J was trimmed by 5 bases and V by 3 bases; bases with no gene match: 4. CDR3 nucleotide sequence: TGTGCCAGCAGCTACCTTAGCGGGAGGGAGACCCAGTACTTC. Translation: CASSYLSGRETQYF.

The gene calls are TRBV4-2 and TRBJ2-3; tentatively, D is TRBD1 (6 bases). Trimming pared 1 base from V and 6 bases from J, leaving 17 bases between. The CDR3 loop spans 16 amino acids. The germline V gene has CDR1 LGHNA and CDR2 YNFKEQ. CDR3 sequence (DNA): TGTGCCAGCAGCCAAGTAGAGTGGGGACAAAGGGATACGCAGTATTTT. Translating gives CASSQVEWGQRDTQYF.

The chain joins TRBV6-4 to TRBJ2-5; 8 bases agree with TRBD2. After removal of 6 bases from V and 2 bases from J, the junction contained 8 bases not matched to a gene. Germline values: CDR1 MRHNA, CDR2 SNTAGT. The CDR3 length is 15 residues. CDR3 sequence (DNA): TGTGCCAGCAGCCCCACTACTAGCGGTCAAGAGACCCAGTACTTC. This encodes CASSPTTSGQETQYF.

The V gene is TRBV7-9, the J gene TRBJ2-1; TRBD2 matches 7 bases. Germline assignment: CDR1 SEHNR and CDR2 FQNEAQ (reference sequence). CDR3 length: 18 amino acids. The V gene end was trimmed by 0 bases and the J gene end by 3 bases; junction bases not matched to a gene: 11. DNA of the CDR3: TGTGCCAGCAGCTTAGCGAAAGCGGGATCTAGCTACTACAATGAGCAGTTCTTC. Translating gives CASSLAKAGSSYYNEQFF. The whole variable domain, remainder taken from reference TRBV7-9 and TRBJ2-1, is DTGVSQNPRHKITKRGQNVTFRCDPISEHNRLYWYRQTLGQGPEFLTYFQNEAQLEKSRLLSDRFSAERPKGSFSTLEIQRTEQGDSAMYLCASSLAKAGSSYYNEQFFGPGTRLTVL.

The chain employs TRBV28 and TRBJ2-2; D is perhaps TRBD2 (6 bases). The CDR3 is made up of 15 amino acids. Germline values: CDR1 MDHEN, CDR2 SYDVKM. Trimming left V 6 bases short and J 8 bases short, with 19 bases between. The CDR3 DNA follows: TGTGCCAGCAGATCCCGGGAGTGGACGATGGGGGAGCTGTTTTTT. Amino acid sequence: CASRSREWTMGELFF.

Turning to this clone: Other DNA sequences in this specimen translate into the identical CDR3. The chain is built from TRBV27 and TRBJ2-7; 9 nucleotides align to TRBD1. The CDR3 covers 13 residues. The germline CDR1 and CDR2 sequences are MNHEY and SMNVEV (reference sequence). Germline trimming cut 6 bases from V and 3 bases from J; bases unmatched to any gene: 3. The CDR3 here is CASSSGQGYEQYF. For the CDR3, the DNA is TGTGCCAGCAGCTCGGGACAGGGCTACGAGCAGTACTTC.

In this sample, this clone turned up once. The rearrangement uses TRBV19 and TRBJ1-2, with TRBD1 as a possible D gene (5 bases). Deletions cut 0 bases from V and 4 bases from J, with 12 bases between. Germline CDR1 LNHDA, CDR2 SQIVND (reference sequence). This CDR3 spans 15 amino acids. The CDR3: CASSIDRGAGYGYTF. DNA for the CDR3: TGTGCCAGTAGTATAGATCGTGGGGCCGGCTATGGCTACACCTTC.

The chain is built from TRBV7-2 and TRBJ2-1, with D possibly TRBD2 on 5 matching bases. Per germline, CDR1 SGHTA and CDR2 FQGNSA. V lost 3 bases to trimming and J lost 1 base, with 7 bases between them. This CDR3 is built from 14 residues. In nucleotides, the CDR3 is TGTGCCAGCAGCTTGGGAGCATCCTACAATGAGCAGTTCTTC. Translating it yields CASSLGASYNEQFF.

This chain joins TRBV12-5 and TRBJ2-2, with 10 bases identical to TRBD2. The CDR3 loop spans 18 amino acids. Looked up from germline, CDR1 is LGHNT and CDR2 is FRNRAP. The trim removed 6 bases at V and 1 base at J, leaving 11 bases unmatched. CDR3 region: CASGPLAGGSKNTGELFF. CDR3 nucleotide sequence: TGTGCTAGTGGGCCCTTAGCGGGGGGCTCGAAGAACACCGGGGAGCTGTTTTTT. Filled out from reference TRBV12-5 and TRBJ2-2, the complete variable domain reads DARVTQTPRHKVTEMGQEVTMRCQPILGHNTVFWYRQTMMQGLELLAYFRNRAPLDDSGMPKDRFSAEMPDATLATLKIQPSEPRDSAVYFCASGPLAGGSKNTGELFFGEGSRLTVL.

The chain links TRBV2 to TRBJ2-2, with a weak D call TRBD1 (6 bases). Germline lookup yields CDR1 SNHLY and CDR2 FYNNEI. V lost 3 bases and J 6 bases, leaving 8 bases between the germline ends. The length of the CDR3 is 13 residues. CDR3 DNA: TGTGCCAGCAGTGACTACAGGGCCGGGGAGCTGTTTTTT. It yields the protein CASSDYRAGELFF. Looking up the rest from reference TRBV2 and TRBJ2-2 gives the full variable domain: EPEVTQTPSHQVTQMGQEVILRCVPISNHLYFYWYRQILGQKVEFLVSFYNNEISEKSEIFDDQFSVERPDGSNFTLKIRSTKLEDSAMYFCASSDYRAGELFFGEGSRLTVL.

The J gene is TRBJ1-4, the V gene TRBV6-5; D not resolved. There are 16 residues in the CDR3. CDR1 is MNHEY and CDR2 is SVGAGI in the germline V gene. V was pared by 0 bases and J by 8 bases, with 16 bases between. Here the CDR3 reads CASSYSSSFAREKLFF. CDR3 bases: TGTGCCAGCAGTTACTCTTCCAGTTTCGCACGAGAAAAACTGTTTTTT.

The chain recombines TRBV10-2 with TRBJ2-4; no definite D call. Deletions cut 4 bases from V and 9 bases from J, with 16 bases between. CDR3 length equals 14 residues. Per germline, CDR1 WSHSY and CDR2 SAAADI. DNA of the CDR3: TGCGCCAGCAGTGGAGTCCAAAAACGCGGCATTCAGTACTTC. Amino acid sequence: CASSGVQKRGIQYF.